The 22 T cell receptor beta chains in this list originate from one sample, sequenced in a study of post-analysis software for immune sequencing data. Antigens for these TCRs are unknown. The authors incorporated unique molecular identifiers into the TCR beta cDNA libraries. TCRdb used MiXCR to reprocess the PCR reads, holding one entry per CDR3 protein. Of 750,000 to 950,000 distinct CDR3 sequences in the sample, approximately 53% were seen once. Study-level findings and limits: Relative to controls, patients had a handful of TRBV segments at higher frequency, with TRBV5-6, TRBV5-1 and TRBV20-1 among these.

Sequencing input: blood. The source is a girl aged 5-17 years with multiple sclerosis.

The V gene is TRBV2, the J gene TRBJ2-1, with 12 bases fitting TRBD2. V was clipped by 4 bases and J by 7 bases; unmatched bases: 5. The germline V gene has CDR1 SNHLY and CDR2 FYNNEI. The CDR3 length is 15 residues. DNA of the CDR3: TGTGCCAGCAGTGGGCTAGCGGGGGGGCGGAATGAGCAGTTCTTC. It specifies CASSGLAGGRNEQFF.

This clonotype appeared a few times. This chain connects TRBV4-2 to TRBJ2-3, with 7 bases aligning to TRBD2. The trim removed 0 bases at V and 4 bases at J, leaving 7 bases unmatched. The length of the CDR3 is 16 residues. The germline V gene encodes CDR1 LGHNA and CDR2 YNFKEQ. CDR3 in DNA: TGTGCCAGCAGCCAAGATTTCGCGGGAGTGGCAGATACGCAGTATTTT. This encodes CASSQDFAGVADTQYF.

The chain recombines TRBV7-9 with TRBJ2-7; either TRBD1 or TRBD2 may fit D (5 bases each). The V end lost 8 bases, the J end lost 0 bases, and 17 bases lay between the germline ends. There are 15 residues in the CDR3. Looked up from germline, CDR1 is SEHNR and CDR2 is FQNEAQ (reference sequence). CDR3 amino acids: CASQAGASTSYEQYF. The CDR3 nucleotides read TGTGCCAGCCAAGCCGGGGCCAGTACCTCCTACGAGCAGTACTTC.

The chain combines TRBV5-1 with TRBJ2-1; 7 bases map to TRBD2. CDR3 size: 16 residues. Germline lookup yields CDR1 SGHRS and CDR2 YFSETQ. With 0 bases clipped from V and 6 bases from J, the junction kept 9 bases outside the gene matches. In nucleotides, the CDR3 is TGCGCCAGCAGCTTGGATCGCGGGAGAGGAGTCAATGAGCAGTTCTTC. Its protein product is CASSLDRGRGVNEQFF.

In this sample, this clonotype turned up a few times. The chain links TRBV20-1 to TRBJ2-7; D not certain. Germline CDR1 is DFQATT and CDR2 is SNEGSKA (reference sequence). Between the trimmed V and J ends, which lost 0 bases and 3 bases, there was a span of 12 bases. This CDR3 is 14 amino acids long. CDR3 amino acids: CSARDPVAVYEQYF. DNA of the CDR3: TGCAGTGCTAGAGATCCTGTGGCGGTCTACGAGCAGTACTTC.

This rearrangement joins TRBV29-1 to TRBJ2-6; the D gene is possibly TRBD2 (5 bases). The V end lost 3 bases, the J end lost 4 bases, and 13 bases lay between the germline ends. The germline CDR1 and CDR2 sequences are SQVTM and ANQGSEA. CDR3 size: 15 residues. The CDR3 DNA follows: TGCAGCGTTGATTTGACACCGGGAGGGGCCAACGTCCTGACTTTC. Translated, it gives CSVDLTPGGANVLTF.

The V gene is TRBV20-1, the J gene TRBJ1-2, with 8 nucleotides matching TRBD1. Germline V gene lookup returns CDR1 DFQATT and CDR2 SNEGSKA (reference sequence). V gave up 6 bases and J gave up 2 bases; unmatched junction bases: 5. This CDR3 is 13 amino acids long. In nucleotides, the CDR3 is TGCAGTGCGGGACAGGAGTCGAACTATGGCTACACCTTC. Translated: CSAGQESNYGYTF.

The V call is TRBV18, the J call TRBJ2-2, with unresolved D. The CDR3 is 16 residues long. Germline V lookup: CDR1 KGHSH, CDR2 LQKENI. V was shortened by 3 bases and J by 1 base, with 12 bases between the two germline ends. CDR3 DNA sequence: TGTGCCAGCTCACCCTCCCCTTGGGTGAACACCGGGGAGCTGTTTTTT. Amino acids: CASSPSPWVNTGELFF.

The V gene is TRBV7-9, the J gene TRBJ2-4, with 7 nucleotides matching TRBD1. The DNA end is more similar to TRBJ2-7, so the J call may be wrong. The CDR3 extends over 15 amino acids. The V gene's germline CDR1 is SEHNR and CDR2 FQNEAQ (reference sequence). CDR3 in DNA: TGTGCCAGCAGCTACCCGACAGGGAAAAACTACGAGCAGTACTTC. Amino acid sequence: CASSYPTGKNYEQYF.

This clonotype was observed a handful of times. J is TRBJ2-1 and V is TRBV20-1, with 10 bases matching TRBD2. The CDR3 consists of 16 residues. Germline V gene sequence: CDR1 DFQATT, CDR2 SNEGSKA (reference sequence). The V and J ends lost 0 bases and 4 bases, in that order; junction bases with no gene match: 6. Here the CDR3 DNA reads TGCAGTGCTAGAGATCGGGGTAGCGGGAGGTACAATGAGCAGTTCTTC. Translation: CSARDRGSGRYNEQFF.

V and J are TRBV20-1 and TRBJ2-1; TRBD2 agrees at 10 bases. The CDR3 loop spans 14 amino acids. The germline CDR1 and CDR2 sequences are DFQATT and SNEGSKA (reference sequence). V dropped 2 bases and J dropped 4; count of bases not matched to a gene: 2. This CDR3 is CSARKREGYNEQFF. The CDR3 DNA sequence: TGCAGTGCTAGAAAGCGGGAGGGATACAATGAGCAGTTCTTC.

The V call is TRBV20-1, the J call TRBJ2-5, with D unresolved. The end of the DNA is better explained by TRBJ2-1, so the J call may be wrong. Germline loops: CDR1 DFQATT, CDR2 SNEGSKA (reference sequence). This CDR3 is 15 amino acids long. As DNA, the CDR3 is TGCAGTGCTAGAGATCCGCGAACGTACCAAGAGACCCAGTTCTTC. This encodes CSARDPRTYQETQFF.

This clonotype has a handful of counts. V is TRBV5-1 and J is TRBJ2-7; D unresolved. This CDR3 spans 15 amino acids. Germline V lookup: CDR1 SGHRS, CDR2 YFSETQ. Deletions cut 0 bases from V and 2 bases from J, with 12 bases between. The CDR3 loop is CASSLAVSPTYEQYF. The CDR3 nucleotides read TGCGCCAGCAGCTTGGCCGTTAGCCCTACCTACGAGCAGTACTTC.

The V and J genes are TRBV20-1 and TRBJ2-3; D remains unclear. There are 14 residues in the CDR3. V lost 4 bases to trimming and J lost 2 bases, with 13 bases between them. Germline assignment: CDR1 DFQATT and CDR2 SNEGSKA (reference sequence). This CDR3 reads CSANSPPYTDTQYF. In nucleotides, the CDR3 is TGCAGTGCTAATAGCCCTCCATACACAGATACGCAGTATTTT.

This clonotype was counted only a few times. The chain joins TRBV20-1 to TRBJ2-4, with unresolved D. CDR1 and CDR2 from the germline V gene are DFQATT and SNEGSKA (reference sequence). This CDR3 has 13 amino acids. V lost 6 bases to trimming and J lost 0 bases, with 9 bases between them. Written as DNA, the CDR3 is TGCAGTGCCAGGATACTAGCCAAAAACATTCAGTACTTC. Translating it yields CSARILAKNIQYF.

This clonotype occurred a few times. The CDR3: CASAPWFGTNEKLFF. CDR3 sequence (DNA): TGTGCCAGCGCACCATGGTTCGGCACTAATGAAAAACTGTTTTTT. V gene TRBV6-6 combines with J gene TRBJ1-4; D is unresolved. In germline, CDR1 is MNHNY, CDR2 SVGAGI (reference sequence). V was cut by 8 bases and J by 2 bases, with 15 bases left in between. This CDR3 is built from 15 residues.

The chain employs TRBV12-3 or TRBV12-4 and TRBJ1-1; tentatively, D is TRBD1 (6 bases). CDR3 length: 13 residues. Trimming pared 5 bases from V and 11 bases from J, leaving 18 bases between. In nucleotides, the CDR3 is TGTGCCAGCAGTCAGTTGGGGGGACAAGTCGCTTTCTTT. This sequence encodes CASSQLGGQVAFF.

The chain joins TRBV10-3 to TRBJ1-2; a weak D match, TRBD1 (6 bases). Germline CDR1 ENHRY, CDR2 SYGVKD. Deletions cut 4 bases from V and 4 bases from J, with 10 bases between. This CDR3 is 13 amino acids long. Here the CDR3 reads CAISGETGYGYTF. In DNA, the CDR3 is TGTGCCATCAGTGGGGAGACAGGCTATGGCTACACCTTC.

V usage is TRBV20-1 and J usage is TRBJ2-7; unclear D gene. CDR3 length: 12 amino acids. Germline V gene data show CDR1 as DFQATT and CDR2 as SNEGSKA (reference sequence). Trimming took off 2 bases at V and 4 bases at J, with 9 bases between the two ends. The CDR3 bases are TGCAGTGCTAGAAGGCTCACGTACGAGCAGTACTTC. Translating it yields CSARRLTYEQYF.

The CDR3 bases are TGTGCCAGCATCTTACGGTCGACCGACACTGAAGCTTTCTTT. Protein sequence: CASILRSTDTEAFF. The V gene is TRBV12-3 or TRBV12-4, the J gene TRBJ1-1; no clear D. The CDR3 runs 14 residues. V shed 7 bases and J shed 3 bases, with 15 bases lying between them.

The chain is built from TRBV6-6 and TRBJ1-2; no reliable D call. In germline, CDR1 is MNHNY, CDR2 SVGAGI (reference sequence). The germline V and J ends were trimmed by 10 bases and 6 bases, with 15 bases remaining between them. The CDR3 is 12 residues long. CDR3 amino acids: CATVEGWHGYTF. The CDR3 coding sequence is TGTGCCACCGTAGAGGGTTGGCATGGCTACACCTTC.

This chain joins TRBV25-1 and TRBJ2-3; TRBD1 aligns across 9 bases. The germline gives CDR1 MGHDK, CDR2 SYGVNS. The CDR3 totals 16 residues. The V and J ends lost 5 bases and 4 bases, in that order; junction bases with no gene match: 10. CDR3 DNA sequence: TGTGCCAGCAGTCCTCAGACAGGGGGAGAATCAGATACGCAGTATTTT. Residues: CASSPQTGGESDTQYF.